Listed here are 25 T cell receptor beta chains from one sample, sequenced in a study of T cell changes during pregnancy in multiple sclerosis. The repertoire was sequenced with immunoSEQ multiplex PCR; TCRdb's copy has only in-frame clones and lacks some. The sample records 40,000 or so clones, about 88% being singletons. The sequenced sample was CD8+ T cells from peripheral blood mononuclear cells, obtained in the first trimester of pregnancy. Receptor source: a female donor with multiple sclerosis, enrolled in a pregnancy study.

The rearrangement links TRBV4-3 to TRBJ1-4; 7 nucleotides line up with TRBD1. The CDR3 is 17 amino acids. V trimming: 4 bases; J trimming: 1 base; junction bases outside the gene matches: 9. Germline CDR1 is LGHNA and CDR2 is YSLEER. The CDR3 DNA is TGCGCCAGCAGCCCACAAGGAGGGGGCTTAACTAATGAAAAACTGTTTTTT. The encoded protein is CASSPQGGGLTNEKLFF.

The chain has TRBV4-3 and TRBJ2-2; 8 bases are a match to TRBD1. Germline V CDR1 and CDR2: LGHNA, YSLEER. The CDR3 extends over 15 amino acids. The ends lost 5 bases at V and 7 bases at J; junction bases unmatched: 9. As DNA, the CDR3 is TGCGCCAGCAGCACCGGGACAGGAACTTACGGGGAGCTGTTTTTT. Translated: CASSTGTGTYGELFF.

The V call is TRBV18, the J call TRBJ1-4; TRBD1 is a possible D gene (6 bases). CDR3 length: 14 residues. Looked up from germline, CDR1 is KGHSH and CDR2 is LQKENI. Trimming left V 4 bases short and J 6 bases short, with 12 bases between. The CDR3 loop is CASSHVDRDEKLFF. CDR3 DNA: TGTGCCAGCTCACACGTGGACAGAGATGAAAAACTGTTTTTT.

Turning to this clone: Compared with germline, one end of the junction differs, possibly owing to a read error. V gene TRBV5-5 combines with J gene TRBJ2-1; 10 bases line up with TRBD1. CDR3 length: 14 residues. Looked up from germline, CDR1 is SGHKS and CDR2 is YYEKEE (reference sequence). CDR3: CASTLGTGDYEQFF. Written as DNA, the CDR3 is TGTGCCAGCACCTTGGGGACAGGGGATTATGAGCAGTTCTTC.

The CDR3 sequence: CASSYGAGGTNQPQHF. The CDR3 DNA reads TGTGCCAGCAGTTACGGGGCAGGGGGTACCAATCAGCCCCAGCATTTT. J is TRBJ1-5 and V is TRBV6-6; 7 nucleotides line up with TRBD1. The CDR3 is 16 residues long. Germline V gives CDR1 MNHNY, CDR2 SVGAGI (reference sequence). Trimming cost V 2 bases and J 3 bases; bases outside gene matches: 7.

The rearrangement joins TRBV4-3 to TRBJ1-3; TRBD1 might be the D (5 bases). Per germline, CDR1 LGHNA and CDR2 YSLEER. This CDR3 contains 18 residues. Trimming shortened V by 1 base and J by 1 base, and 17 bases separated the two germline ends. The CDR3 DNA reads as TGCGCCAGCAGCCAAGTGTTGGGCCCCCAGGGTTCTGGAAACACCATATATTTT. It specifies CASSQVLGPQGSGNTIYF.

The chain uses TRBV7-6 and TRBJ1-1, with 7 bases identical to TRBD1. J lost 4 bases, V lost 6 bases, and 11 bases had no gene match. CDR1 is SGHVS and CDR2 is FNYEAQ in the germline V gene. This CDR3 region has 15 residues. In DNA form, the CDR3 reads TGTGCCAGCAGTCGCCGAGACAGGGAAGGCACTGAAGCTTTCTTT. Amino acid sequence: CASSRRDREGTEAFF. The entire variable domain, with the rest obtained from reference TRBV7-6 and TRBJ1-1, is as follows: GAGVSQSPRYKVTKRGQDVALRCDPISGHVSLYWYRQALGQGPEFLTYFNYEAQQDKSGLPNDRFSAERPEGSISTLTIQRTEQRDSAMYRCASSRRDREGTEAFFGQGTRLTVV.

The rearrangement joins TRBV4-2 to TRBJ2-1; TRBD1 might be the D (5 bases). The CDR3 spans 16 residues. The V end was cut by 0 bases, the J end by 0 bases, with 9 bases between. Germline CDR1 and CDR2: LGHNA and YNFKEQ. This CDR3 is CASSQDGQGSYNEQFF. The CDR3 DNA sequence: TGTGCCAGCAGCCAAGATGGGCAGGGCTCCTACAATGAGCAGTTCTTC.

The genes are TRBV6-5 and TRBJ1-5; TRBD1 might be the D (6 bases). CDR1 is MNHEY, CDR2 SVGAGI, per germline. The CDR3 contains 14 residues. V was pared by 5 bases and J by 3 bases, with 11 bases between. In DNA, the CDR3 is TGTGCCAGCAGTGGGGGCAGGACCAATCAGCCCCAGCATTTT. Translated, it gives CASSGGRTNQPQHF.

In this sample, this clone turned up once. The genes are TRBV4-3 and TRBJ2-1; TRBD2 is a possible D gene (6 bases). The CDR3 contains 12 residues. Deletions cut 9 bases from V and 6 bases from J, with 12 bases between. Germline CDR1 is LGHNA and CDR2 is YSLEER. The chain's CDR3 is CASSSVPNEQFF. CDR3 bases: TGCGCCAGTTCTAGCGTTCCCAATGAGCAGTTCTTC.

This clone occurred once. The CDR3 DNA reads as TGTGCCAGCAGCTTATCTCCAGTGACGGGGGGCTACTCCTACAATGAGCAGTTCTTC. This translates into CASSLSPVTGGYSYNEQFF. The rearrangement uses TRBV7-8 and TRBJ2-1, with D possibly being TRBD2 (7 bases). The CDR3 covers 19 residues. The ends were cut back, 2 bases at V and 0 bases at J, with 20 bases in the middle. From germline, CDR1 is SGHVS and CDR2 FQNEAQ.

The rearrangement links TRBV9 to TRBJ2-3; 11 positions agree with TRBD2. This CDR3 spans 16 amino acids. V lost 2 bases to trimming and J lost 4 bases; unmatched junction nucleotides: 6. From germline, CDR1 is SGDLS and CDR2 YYNGEE. CDR3 region: CASSVSGSGGADTQYF. CDR3 in DNA: TGTGCCAGCAGCGTCTCTGGTAGCGGGGGGGCAGATACGCAGTATTTT.

In its sample, this clone ranks as medium-sized (0.01 to 0.1%). The V and J genes are TRBV6-1 and TRBJ2-7, with TRBD1 matching 7 bases. Losses at the gene ends were 2 bases for V and 0 bases for J; bases not matched to a gene: 7. The CDR3 has 16 residues. The germline V gene encodes CDR1 MNHNS and CDR2 SASEGT. In nucleotides, the CDR3 is TGTGCCAGCAGTGAAAATGGTGGGGACAGCTCCTACGAGCAGTACTTC. Residues: CASSENGGDSSYEQYF.

This sequence joins TRBV27 and TRBJ2-7; no clear D. Trimming left V 3 bases short and J 3 bases short, with 9 bases between. Germline lookup yields CDR1 MNHEY and CDR2 SMNVEV (reference sequence). This CDR3 contains 13 residues. CDR3 bases: TGTGCCAGCAGTTTGATGCCCGGCTACGAGCAGTACTTC. It specifies CASSLMPGYEQYF.

This rearrangement joins TRBV7-6 to TRBJ1-1; 11 positions agree with TRBD1. The CDR3 has 16 residues. The ends lost 5 bases at V and 0 bases at J; junction bases unmatched: 5. Germline CDR1 reads SGHVS; CDR2 reads FNYEAQ. The DNA of the CDR3 is TGTGCCAGCAGCCTGGGACAGGGGGATATGAACACTGAAGCTTTCTTT. As protein: CASSLGQGDMNTEAFF.

V is TRBV2 and J is TRBJ2-7; D may be TRBD1 (7 bases). The V end lost 7 bases, the J end lost 2 bases, and 12 bases lay between the germline ends. CDR3 length: 13 amino acids. CDR1 SNHLY and CDR2 FYNNEI come from the germline V gene. Here the CDR3 reads CASMAGTAYEQYF. The CDR3 bases are TGTGCCAGCATGGCGGGGACAGCCTACGAGCAGTACTTC.

This chain links TRBV30 with TRBJ2-7; 8 bases map to TRBD1. Per the germline V gene, CDR1 is GTSNPN and CDR2 is SVGIG (reference sequence). V lost 1 base and J lost 3; bases outside the gene matches: 5. This CDR3 is built from 14 residues. The CDR3 loop reads CAWSGGQEVYEQYF. CDR3 sequence (DNA): TGTGCCTGGAGTGGGGGACAGGAGGTCTACGAGCAGTACTTC.

The CDR3 reads CASSRGPNTEAFF. As DNA, the CDR3 is TGTGCCAGCAGCAGGGGACCAAACACTGAAGCTTTCTTT. This chain uses TRBV2 with TRBJ1-1; D is possibly TRBD1 (6 bases). The germline V gene encodes CDR1 SNHLY and CDR2 FYNNEI. Between the trimmed V and J ends, which lost 6 bases and 2 bases, there was a span of 10 bases. CDR3 length: 13 residues.

This clone was observed a handful of times. The gene calls are TRBV29-1 and TRBJ1-2; no firm D call. CDR1 is SQVTM, CDR2 ANQGSEA, per germline. The V gene lost 7 bases and the J gene lost 7 bases, with 7 bases spanning the gap. CDR3 length: 9 amino acids. CDR3 sequence: CSASPGYTF. The CDR3 nucleotides read TGCAGCGCCTCCCCTGGCTACACCTTC.

The chain links TRBV25-1 to TRBJ1-2; D call uncertain. V gave up 5 bases and J gave up 9 bases, with 22 bases separating them. Per the germline V gene, CDR1 is MGHDK and CDR2 is SYGVNS. The length of the CDR3 is 15 residues. The CDR3 region is CASSPGRPIPHRYTF. Here the CDR3 DNA reads TGTGCCAGCAGTCCCGGGAGGCCGATACCCCATCGCTACACCTTC.

The chain combines TRBV13 with TRBJ2-7; D uncertain. V was pared by 2 bases and J by 3 bases, with 11 bases between. Germline CDR1 is PRHDT and CDR2 is FYEKMQ (reference sequence). The CDR3 loop spans 14 amino acids. The CDR3: CASSLLAGGYEQYF. The CDR3 DNA reads as TGTGCCAGCAGCTTACTCGCCGGCGGCTACGAGCAGTACTTC.

J is TRBJ2-3 and V is TRBV29-1; 8 nucleotides align to TRBD1. The V and J ends lost 7 bases and 3 bases, in that order; junction bases with no gene match: 6. The CDR3 covers 13 residues. Germline V gene data show CDR1 as SQVTM and CDR2 as ANQGSEA. In nucleotides, the CDR3 is TGCAGCGCTGCAGGGGGCAATACAGATACGCAGTATTTT. Its translation: CSAAGGNTDTQYF.

A word on this clone: Other DNA sequences within the sample encode an identical CDR3. The rearrangement links TRBV5-1 to TRBJ2-7, with TRBD2 matching 8 bases. The V gene's germline CDR1 is SGHRS and CDR2 YFSETQ. V was pared by 3 bases and J by 5 bases, with 4 bases of the junction left unmatched. There are 13 residues in the CDR3. CDR3 coding DNA: TGCGCCAGCAGCTACACTAGCGGAAACGAGCAGTACTTC. Its protein product is CASSYTSGNEQYF.

V gene TRBV4-1 combines with J gene TRBJ2-3, with 9 bases identical to TRBD1. The ends lost 1 base at V and 2 bases at J; junction bases unmatched: 7. CDR1 and CDR2 from the germline V gene are MGHRA and YSYEKL. The CDR3 runs 17 residues. In DNA, the CDR3 is TGCGCCAGCAGCCAAGTATTTGGACAGGGGACCACAGATACGCAGTATTTT. It specifies CASSQVFGQGTTDTQYF.

This sequence joins TRBV27 and TRBJ1-1; no clear D gene. The germline V gene has CDR1 MNHEY and CDR2 SMNVEV (reference sequence). The CDR3 runs to 11 residues. V shed 8 bases and J shed 6 bases, with 10 bases lying between them. The CDR3 DNA reads as TGTGCCAGCCAGGTCGGGGCTGAAGCTTTCTTT. Its protein product is CASQVGAEAFF.